The clone carrying this T cell receptor (beta chain) showed up many times. The antigen is undetermined. There were TCR beta CDR3 regions amplified from RNA transcripts. The study used the HTBI primer set for a first-round RT-PCR of the TCR CDR3. TCRdb analysed the multiplex PCR reads with MiXCR anew, one entry per CDR3 protein. The table lists roughly 350,000 distinct CDR3 sequences, about 14% of them singletons. The CDR3 loop spans 13 amino acids. From germline, CDR1 is MNHEY and CDR2 SVGEGT. Losses at the gene ends were 6 bases for V and 4 bases for J; bases not matched to a gene: 5. The sample is drawn from a study of T cells in Graves' hyperthyroidism and ophthalmopathy. Study-wide findings and caveats: A model built on 13 V-J features separated ophthalmopathy from stable hyperthyroidism.

Clinical symptoms, serum thyroxine, TRAb, thyroid ultrasound and orbital computed tomography informed diagnoses. The source of the PBMCs was approximately 10 ml of fresh peripheral blood. This chain joins TRBV6-2 or TRBV6-3 and TRBJ2-7, with 8 bases fitting TRBD2. The clonotype was recovered from a woman aged 30 to 39 with Graves' ophthalmopathy. Sequencing was performed on blood. The CDR3, as DNA: TGTGCCAGCAGGTGGACTAGCAGGTACGAGCAGTACTTC. Protein: CASRWTSRYEQYF.